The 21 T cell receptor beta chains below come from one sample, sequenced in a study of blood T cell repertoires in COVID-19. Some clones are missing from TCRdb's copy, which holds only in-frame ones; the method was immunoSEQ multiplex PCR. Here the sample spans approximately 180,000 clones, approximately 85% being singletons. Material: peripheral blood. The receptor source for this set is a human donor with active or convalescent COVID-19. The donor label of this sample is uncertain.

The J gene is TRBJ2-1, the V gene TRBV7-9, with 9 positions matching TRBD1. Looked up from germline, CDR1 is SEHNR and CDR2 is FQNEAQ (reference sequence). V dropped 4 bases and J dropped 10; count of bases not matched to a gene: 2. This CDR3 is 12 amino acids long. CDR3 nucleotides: TGTGCCAGCAGCTCGGGACAGGGCGAGCAGTTCTTC. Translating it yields CASSSGQGEQFF. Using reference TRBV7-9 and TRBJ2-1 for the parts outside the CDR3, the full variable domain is DTGVSQNPRHKITKRGQNVTFRCDPISEHNRLYWYRQTLGQGPEFLTYFQNEAQLEKSRLLSDRFSAERPKGSFSTLEIQRTEQGDSAMYLCASSSGQGEQFFGPGTRLTVL.

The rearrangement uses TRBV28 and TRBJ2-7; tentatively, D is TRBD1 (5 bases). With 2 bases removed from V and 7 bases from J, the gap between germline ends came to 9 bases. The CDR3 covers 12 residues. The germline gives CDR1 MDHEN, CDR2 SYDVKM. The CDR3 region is CASSLRGIEQYF. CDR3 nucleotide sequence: TGTGCCAGCAGTTTAAGGGGAATAGAGCAGTACTTC. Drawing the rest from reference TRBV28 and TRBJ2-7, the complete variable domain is DVKVTQSSRYLVKRTGEKVFLECVQDMDHENMFWYRQDPGLGLRLIYFSYDVKMKEKGDIPEGYSVSREKKERFSLILESASTNQTSMYLCASSLRGIEQYFGPGTRLTVT.

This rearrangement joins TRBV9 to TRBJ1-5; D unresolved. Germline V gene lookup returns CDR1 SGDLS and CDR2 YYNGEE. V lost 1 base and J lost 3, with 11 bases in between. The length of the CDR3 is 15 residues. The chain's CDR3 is CASSVWTHNNQPQHF. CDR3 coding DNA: TGTGCCAGCAGCGTATGGACTCATAACAATCAGCCCCAGCATTTT.

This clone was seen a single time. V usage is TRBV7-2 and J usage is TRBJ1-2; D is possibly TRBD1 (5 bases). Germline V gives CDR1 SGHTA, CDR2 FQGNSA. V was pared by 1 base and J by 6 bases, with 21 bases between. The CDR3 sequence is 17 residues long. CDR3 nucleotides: TGTGCCAGCAGCTTAGTGTACAAGGGGCCTACCTACGATGGCTACACCTTC. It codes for CASSLVYKGPTYDGYTF. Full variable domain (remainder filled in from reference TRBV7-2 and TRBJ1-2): GAGVSQSPSNKVTEKGKDVELRCDPISGHTALYWYRQSLGQGLEFLIYFQGNSAPDKSGLPSDRFSAERTGGSVSTLTIQRTQQEDSAVYLCASSLVYKGPTYDGYTFGSGTRLTVV.

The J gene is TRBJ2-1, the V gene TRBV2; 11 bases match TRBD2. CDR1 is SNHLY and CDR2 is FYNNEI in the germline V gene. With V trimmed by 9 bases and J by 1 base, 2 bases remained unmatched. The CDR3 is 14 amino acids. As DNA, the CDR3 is TGTGCCAGAGGACTAGCGGGTTCCTACAATGAGCAGTTCTTC. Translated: CARGLAGSYNEQFF.

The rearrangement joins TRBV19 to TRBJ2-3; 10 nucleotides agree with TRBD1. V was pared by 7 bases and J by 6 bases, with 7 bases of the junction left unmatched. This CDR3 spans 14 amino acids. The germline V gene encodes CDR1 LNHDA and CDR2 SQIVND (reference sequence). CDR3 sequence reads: CASTLRDRGDTQYF. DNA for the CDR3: TGTGCCAGTACTCTGCGGGACAGGGGTGATACGCAGTATTTT.

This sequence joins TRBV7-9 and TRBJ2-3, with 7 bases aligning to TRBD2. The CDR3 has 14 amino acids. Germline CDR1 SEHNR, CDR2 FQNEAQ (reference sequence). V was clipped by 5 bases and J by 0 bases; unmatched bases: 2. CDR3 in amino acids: CASSERGSTDTQYF. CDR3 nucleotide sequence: TGTGCCAGCAGCGAGCGGGGTAGCACAGATACGCAGTATTTT.

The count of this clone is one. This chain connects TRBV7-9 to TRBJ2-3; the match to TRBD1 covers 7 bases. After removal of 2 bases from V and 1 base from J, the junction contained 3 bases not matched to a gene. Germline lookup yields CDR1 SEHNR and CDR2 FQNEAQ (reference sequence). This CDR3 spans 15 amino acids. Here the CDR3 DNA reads TGTGCCAGCAGCTTAACAGGGGTCGGCACAGATACGCAGTATTTT. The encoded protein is CASSLTGVGTDTQYF. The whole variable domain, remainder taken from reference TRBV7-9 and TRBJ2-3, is DTGVSQNPRHKITKRGQNVTFRCDPISEHNRLYWYRQTLGQGPEFLTYFQNEAQLEKSRLLSDRFSAERPKGSFSTLEIQRTEQGDSAMYLCASSLTGVGTDTQYFGPGTRLTVL.

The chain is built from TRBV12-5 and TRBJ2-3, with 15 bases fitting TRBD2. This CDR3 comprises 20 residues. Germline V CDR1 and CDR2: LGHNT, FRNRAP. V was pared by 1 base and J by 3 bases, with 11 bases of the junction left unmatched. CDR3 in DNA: TGTGCTAGTGGTTTGGACCTCGGACTAGCGGGAGGGCCCTCGACAGATACGCAGTATTTT. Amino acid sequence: CASGLDLGLAGGPSTDTQYF.

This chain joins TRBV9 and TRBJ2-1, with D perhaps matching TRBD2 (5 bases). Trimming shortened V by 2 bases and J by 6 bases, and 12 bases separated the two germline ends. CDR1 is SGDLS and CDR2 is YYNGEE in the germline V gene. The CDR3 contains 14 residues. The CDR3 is CASSVITAGNEQFF. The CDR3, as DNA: TGTGCCAGCAGCGTTATAACGGCGGGCAATGAGCAGTTCTTC.

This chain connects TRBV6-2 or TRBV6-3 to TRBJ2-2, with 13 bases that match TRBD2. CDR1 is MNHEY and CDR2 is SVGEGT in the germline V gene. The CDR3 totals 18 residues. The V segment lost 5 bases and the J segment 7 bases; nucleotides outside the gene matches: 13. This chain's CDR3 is CASSLGRGLAGAIGELFF. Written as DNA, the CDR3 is TGTGCCAGCAGTCTAGGCCGAGGACTAGCGGGGGCCATCGGGGAGCTGTTTTTT.

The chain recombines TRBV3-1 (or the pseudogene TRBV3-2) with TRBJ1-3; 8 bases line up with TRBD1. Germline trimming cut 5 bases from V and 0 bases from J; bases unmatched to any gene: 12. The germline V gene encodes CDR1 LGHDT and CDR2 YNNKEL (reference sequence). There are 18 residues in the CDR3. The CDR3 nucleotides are TGTGCCAGCAGCTATACTACCGGGACAGGATCCTCTGGAAACACCATATATTTT. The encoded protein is CASSYTTGTGSSGNTIYF.

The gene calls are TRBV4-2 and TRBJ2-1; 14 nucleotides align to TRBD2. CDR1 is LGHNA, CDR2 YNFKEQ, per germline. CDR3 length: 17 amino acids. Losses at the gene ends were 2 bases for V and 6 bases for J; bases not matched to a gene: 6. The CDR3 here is CASSQTTGTSGGNEQFF. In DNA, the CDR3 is TGTGCCAGCAGCCAAACCACCGGGACTAGCGGGGGCAATGAGCAGTTCTTC.

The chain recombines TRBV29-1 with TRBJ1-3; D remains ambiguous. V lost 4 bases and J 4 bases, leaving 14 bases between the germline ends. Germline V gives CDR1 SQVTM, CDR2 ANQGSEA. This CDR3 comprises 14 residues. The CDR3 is CSVVGGGQGNTIYF. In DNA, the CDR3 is TGCAGCGTTGTTGGCGGAGGGCAAGGAAACACCATATATTTT.

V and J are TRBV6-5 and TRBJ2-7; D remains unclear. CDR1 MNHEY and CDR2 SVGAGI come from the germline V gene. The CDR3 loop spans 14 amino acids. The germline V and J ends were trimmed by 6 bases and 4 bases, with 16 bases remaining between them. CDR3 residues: CASRRPHLPYEQYF. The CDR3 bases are TGTGCCAGCAGGCGGCCCCACTTACCTTACGAGCAGTACTTC.

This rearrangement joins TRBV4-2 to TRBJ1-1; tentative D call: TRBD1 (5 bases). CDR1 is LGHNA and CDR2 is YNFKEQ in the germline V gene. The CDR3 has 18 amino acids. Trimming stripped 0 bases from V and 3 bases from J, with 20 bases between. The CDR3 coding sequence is TGTGCCAGCAGCCAAGATATAGAAGCGTCTGTCAGGGACACTGAAGCTTTCTTT. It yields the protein CASSQDIEASVRDTEAFF.

The CDR3 nucleotides read TGTGCCAGCAGTGGCGCCGCGAACACTGAAGCTTTCTTT. Translating it yields CASSGAANTEAFF. The J gene is TRBJ1-1, the V gene TRBV6-4; D gene unclear. The CDR3 totals 13 residues. Trimming took off 4 bases at V and 1 base at J, with 7 bases between the two ends. Germline lookup yields CDR1 MRHNA and CDR2 SNTAGT.

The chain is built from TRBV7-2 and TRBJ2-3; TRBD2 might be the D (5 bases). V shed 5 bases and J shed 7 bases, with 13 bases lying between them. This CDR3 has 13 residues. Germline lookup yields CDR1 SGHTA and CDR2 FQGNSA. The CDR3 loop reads CASSPGLSYTQYF. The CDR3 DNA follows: TGTGCCAGCAGCCCAGGACTGTCCTATACGCAGTATTTT.

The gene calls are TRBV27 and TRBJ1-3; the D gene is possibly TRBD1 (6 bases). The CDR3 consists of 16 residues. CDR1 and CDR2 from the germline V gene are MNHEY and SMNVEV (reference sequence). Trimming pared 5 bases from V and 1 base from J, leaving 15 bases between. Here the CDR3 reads CASSPFPGASGNTIYF. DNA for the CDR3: TGTGCCAGCAGTCCCTTCCCAGGGGCATCTGGAAACACCATATATTTT.

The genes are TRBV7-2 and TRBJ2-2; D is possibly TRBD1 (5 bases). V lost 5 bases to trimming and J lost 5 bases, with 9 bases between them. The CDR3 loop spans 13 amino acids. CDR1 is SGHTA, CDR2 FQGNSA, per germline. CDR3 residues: CASSIKGTGELFF. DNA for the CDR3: TGTGCCAGCAGCATCAAGGGGACCGGGGAGCTGTTTTTT.

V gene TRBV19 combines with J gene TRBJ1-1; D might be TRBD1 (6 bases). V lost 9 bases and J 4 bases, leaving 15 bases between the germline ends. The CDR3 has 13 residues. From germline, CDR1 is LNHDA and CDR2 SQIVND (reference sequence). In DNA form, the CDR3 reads TGTGCCAGCTCAGGGGAGCGAGGCACTGAAGCTTTCTTT. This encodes CASSGERGTEAFF.